Below, 11 T cell receptor beta chains from the same sample are listed, as sequenced in a study of siplizumab effects on memory and regulatory T cells. Assay: immunoSEQ multiplex PCR; the TCRdb copy retains only in-frame clones and omits some. The sample contains more than 60,000 clones, roughly 96% of which appear only once. Sequencing used naive CD8+ T cells sorted from blood. The receptors were gathered from a human donor in good health.

The gene calls are TRBV5-6 and TRBJ1-1, with a weak D call TRBD1 (6 bases). Germline-derived CDR1 and CDR2 are SGHDT and YYEEEE. CDR3 size: 13 residues. Deletions cut 0 bases from V and 6 bases from J, with 9 bases between. CDR3 protein: CASSLATGPEAFF. The CDR3 region has the DNA TGTGCCAGCAGCTTGGCCACAGGGCCTGAAGCTTTCTTT.

The chain joins TRBV5-4 to TRBJ2-4; D gene uncertain. Per the germline V gene, CDR1 is SGHNT and CDR2 is YYREEE (reference sequence). The V end lost 2 bases, the J end lost 6 bases, and 3 bases lay between the germline ends. The CDR3 covers 11 residues. In nucleotides, the CDR3 is TGTGCCAGCAGCTTTTTAAACATTCAGTACTTC. It specifies CASSFLNIQYF.

The V and J genes are TRBV12-5 and TRBJ2-3; 11 nucleotides line up with TRBD2. The ends lost 5 bases at V and 4 bases at J; junction bases unmatched: 17. In germline, CDR1 is LGHNT, CDR2 FRNRAP. The CDR3 contains 19 residues. The CDR3 loop reads CASGIGGLAVFPFADTQYF. CDR3 DNA sequence: TGTGCTAGTGGTATTGGGGGACTAGCGGTTTTTCCGTTTGCAGATACGCAGTATTTT.

V and J are TRBV7-9 and TRBJ2-7, with D possibly matching TRBD1 (8 bases). Trimming pared 3 bases from V and 3 bases from J, leaving 12 bases between. The CDR3 extends over 14 amino acids. Germline V lookup: CDR1 SEHNR, CDR2 FQNEAQ (reference sequence). The CDR3 loop reads CASSFSGTGYEQYF. In nucleotides, the CDR3 is TGTGCCAGCAGCTTCAGCGGGACAGGCTACGAGCAGTACTTC.

The J gene is TRBJ1-4, the V gene TRBV30, with 7 nucleotides matching TRBD1. This CDR3 comprises 12 residues. J was trimmed by 12 bases and V by 3 bases; bases with no gene match: 7. Germline-derived CDR1 and CDR2 are GTSNPN and SVGIG (reference sequence). CDR3 amino acids: CAWSATGRQLFF. The CDR3 DNA sequence: TGTGCCTGGAGCGCGACAGGGAGGCAACTGTTTTTT.

This chain uses TRBV19 with TRBJ2-3; the D is unclear. The ends were cut back, 3 bases at V and 2 bases at J, with 9 bases in the middle. The germline CDR1 and CDR2 sequences are LNHDA and SQIVND (reference sequence). The CDR3 loop spans 14 amino acids. CDR3 amino acids: CASSISEVTDTQYF. The CDR3 nucleotides are TGTGCCAGTAGTATTTCGGAAGTCACAGATACGCAGTATTTT. The whole variable domain, remainder taken from reference TRBV19 and TRBJ2-3, is DGGITQSPKYLFRKEGQNVTLSCEQNLNHDAMYWYRQDPGQGLRLIYYSQIVNDFQKGDIAEGYSVSREKKESFPLTVTSAQKNPTAFYLCASSISEVTDTQYFGPGTRLTVL.

The chain links TRBV2 to TRBJ2-7, with TRBD2 matching 8 bases. From germline, CDR1 is SNHLY and CDR2 FYNNEI. This CDR3 contains 14 residues. V shed 7 bases and J 4 bases; nucleotides not matched to a gene: 9. As DNA, the CDR3 is TGTGCCAGCACCCCGGGACTAGAAGGATACGAGCAGTACTTC. It yields the protein CASTPGLEGYEQYF.

This chain connects TRBV4-1 to TRBJ1-1; D ambiguous. Looked up from germline, CDR1 is MGHRA and CDR2 is YSYEKL. CDR3 length equals 12 residues. V lost 1 base to trimming and J lost 4 bases, with 4 bases between them. The DNA of the CDR3 is TGCGCCAGCAGCCAAGGGCTCACTGAAGCTTTCTTT. This codes for CASSQGLTEAFF.

V gene TRBV29-1 combines with J gene TRBJ1-2; D remains unclear. Germline V gene data show CDR1 as SQVTM and CDR2 as ANQGSEA. V was trimmed by 0 bases and J by 4 bases, leaving 3 bases between them. The CDR3 extends over 11 amino acids. The CDR3 DNA reads TGCAGCGTTGAAGAGGTCTATGGCTACACCTTC. Translating gives CSVEEVYGYTF.

This rearrangement joins TRBV12-5 to TRBJ2-2; no reliable D call. Trimming removed 8 bases at V and 3 bases at J, with 4 bases between. CDR3 length: 11 residues. CDR1 is LGHNT, CDR2 FRNRAP, per germline. In DNA, the CDR3 is TGTGCTAGTTCCTACACCGGGGAGCTGTTTTTT. As protein: CASSYTGELFF. The whole variable domain, remainder taken from reference TRBV12-5 and TRBJ2-2, is DARVTQTPRHKVTEMGQEVTMRCQPILGHNTVFWYRQTMMQGLELLAYFRNRAPLDDSGMPKDRFSAEMPDATLATLKIQPSEPRDSAVYFCASSYTGELFFGEGSRLTVL.

The chain is built from TRBV5-5 and TRBJ2-1; D unclear. This CDR3 region has 13 residues. Trimming took off 5 bases at V and 1 base at J, with 7 bases between the two ends. The V gene's germline CDR1 is SGHKS and CDR2 YYEKEE (reference sequence). This CDR3 is CASSFDSYNEQFF. In nucleotides, the CDR3 is TGTGCCAGCAGTTTCGATTCCTACAATGAGCAGTTCTTC.